The clone carrying this T cell receptor beta chain was recorded a few times. The antigen remains undetermined. The source of the sample is a study of vaccination and CD4 T cells after COVID-19. Specified treatment: approximately 9-day PBMC culture with coronavirus spike peptide pools or control peptides (ViraFEST assay). The CDR3 runs 15 residues. Study-wide findings and caveats: Recorded median SARS-CoV-2-reactive clonotype numbers increased from about 20 to 38 without reaching significance.

Cultured CD4+ T-cell DNA underwent Oncomine TCR Beta short-read sequencing. TCRdb ran MiXCR on the PCR reads and lists one entry per CDR3 protein. The profile shows approximately 7,000 distinct CDR3 sequences, 73% of them singletons. The chain recombines TRBV21-1 with TRBJ2-3; TRBD1 is the table's D call, not checked against the DNA. TRBV21-1 is termed a pseudogene. The TCR originated in a human donor who had recovered from COVID-19. Material for sequencing was CD4+ T cells from blood, cultured in vitro. The CDR3 nucleotides read TGTGCCAGCAGCATTGGGACAGGGTATTCAGATACGCAGTATTTT. Protein product: CASSIGTGYSDTQYF.